This T cell receptor beta chain was captured in a study of T cell responses to AZD1222 COVID-19 vaccine. Notes on the study in general: Baseline antibody screening turned up just a handful of seropositive AZD1222 recipients. Nearly half of the spike-specific TCRs reportedly recognize variant regions that carry no mutations.

Germline V gene lookup returns CDR1 GTSNPN and CDR2 SVGIG (reference sequence). The CDR3 totals 12 residues. Trimming pared 0 bases from V and 7 bases from J, leaving 6 bases between. About this clone: Its antigen is as yet unknown.

Measured with immunoSEQ multiplex PCR; TCRdb has only the in-frame clones, and not every one. The sample records tens of thousands of clones, 65% to 90% being singletons. This TCR came from an adult in good health. V is TRBV30 and J is TRBJ1-4; no definite D call. The sample in question was peripheral blood, obtained on day 0 of AZD1222 vaccination. The CDR3 DNA reads as TGTGCCTGGAGTGTACGGGGTGAAAAACTGTTTTTT. This sequence encodes CAWSVRGEKLFF. Full variable domain (rest looked up from reference TRBV30 and TRBJ1-4): SQTIHQWPATLVQPVGSPLSLECTVEGTSNPNLYWYRQAAGRGLQLLFYSVGIGQISSEVPQNLSASRPQDRQFILSSKKLLLSDSGFYLCAWSVRGEKLFFGSGTQLSVL.